This is a list of T cell receptor beta chains from one sample in a study of shared clonotypes between healthy human individuals. Clones were read by immunoSEQ multiplex PCR, and TCRdb kept only the in-frame ones, dropping some. The sample has about 1.4 million clones, roughly 96% seen once. Material for sequencing was naive CD4+ T cells sorted from blood. Source of these receptors: a man aged 25 to 40 in good health. Both conserved end residues are part of each CDR3. The D gene is left open where the match is weak. The size entry is marked missing in some rows and otherwise reads once, few, many or a size class.

TRBJ1-5,13,-,TRBV7-3,-,TGTGCCAGCAGCGTCGTCGGGAGGCAGCCCCAGCATTTT,CASSVVGRQPQHF
TRBJ2-5,15,-,TRBV28,once,TGTGCCAGCAGTATCCGGACAGTCCCAGCGATACCCCAGTACTTC,CASSIRTVPAIPQYF
TRBJ2-7,13,-,TRBV10-1,-,TGCGCCAGCAGTGAGGGGGGCCCTTACGAGCAGTACTTC,CASSEGGPYEQYF
TRBJ2-5,15,TRBD2,TRBV5-6,-,TGTGCCAGCGCTGCTGGGGGTAGCGGGCCCCCGACCCAGTACTTC,CASAAGGSGPPTQYF
TRBJ2-7,12,-,TRBV14,-,TGTGCCAGCAGCGACGGGTGGGTCGAGCAGTACTTC,CASSDGWVEQYF
TRBJ2-7,11,-,TRBV28,-,TGTGCCAGCAGTTTATTGGGGAAACCGTACTTC,CASSLLGKPYF
TRBJ2-1,16,-,TRBV5-1,-,TGCGCCAGCAGTCGGGACGGGGCGAGCTCCTACAATGAGCAGTTCTTC,CASSRDGASSYNEQFF
TRBJ1-4,14,-,TRBV28,once,TGTGCCAGCACCCCAGACAGGCGTAATGAAAAACTGTTTTTT,CASTPDRRNEKLFF
TRBJ2-7,14,-,TRBV6-5,-,TGTGCCAGCAGGGGGGGGCTGGGTCAGAGGGTGGAGTACTTC,CASRGGLGQRVEYF
TRBJ2-7,16,-,TRBV5-4,once,TGTGCCAGCAGCTTGTACGTCGCAAGCAGACCCTACGAGCAGTACTTC,CASSLYVASRPYEQYF
TRBJ2-3,20,TRBD2,TRBV27,-,TGTGCCAGCAGTCTTCCCACTACTAGCCGGACTAGAAGTAGCACAGATACGCAGTATTTT,CASSLPTTSRTRSSTDTQYF